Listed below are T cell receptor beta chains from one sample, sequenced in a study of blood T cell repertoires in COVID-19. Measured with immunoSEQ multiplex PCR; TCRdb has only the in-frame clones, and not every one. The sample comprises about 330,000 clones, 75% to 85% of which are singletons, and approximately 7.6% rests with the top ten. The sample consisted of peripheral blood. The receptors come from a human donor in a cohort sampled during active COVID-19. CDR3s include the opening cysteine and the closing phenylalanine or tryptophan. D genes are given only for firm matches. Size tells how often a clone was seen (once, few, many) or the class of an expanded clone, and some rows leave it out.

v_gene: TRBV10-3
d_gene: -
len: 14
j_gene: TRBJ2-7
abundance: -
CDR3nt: TGTGCCATCAGTGTAGGCCAGGTCTCCTACGAGCAGTACTTC
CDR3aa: CAISVGQVSYEQYF

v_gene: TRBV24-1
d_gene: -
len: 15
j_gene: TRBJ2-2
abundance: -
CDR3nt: TGTGCCACCAGTGACCCATCAACGAACACCGGGGAGCTGTTTTTT
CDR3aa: CATSDPSTNTGELFF

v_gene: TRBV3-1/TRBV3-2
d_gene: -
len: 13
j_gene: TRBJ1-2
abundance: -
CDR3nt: TGTGCCAGCAGCCCGACAGGAAACTATGGCTACACCTTC
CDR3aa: CASSPTGNYGYTF

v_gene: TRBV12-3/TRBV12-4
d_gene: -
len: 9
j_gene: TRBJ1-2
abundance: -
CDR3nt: TGTGCCAGCAGGCCCCCGTGGAGGTTC
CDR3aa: CASRPPWRF

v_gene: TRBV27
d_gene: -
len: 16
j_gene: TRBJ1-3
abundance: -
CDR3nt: TGTGCCAGCACCCTGCGGAGTCCGGACTCTGGAAACACCATATATTTT
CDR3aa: CASTLRSPDSGNTIYF

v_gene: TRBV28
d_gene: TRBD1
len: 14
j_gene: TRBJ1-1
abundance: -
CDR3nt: TGTGCCAGCAGTCCGGGACAGGGGTACACTGAAGCTTTCTTT
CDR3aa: CASSPGQGYTEAFF

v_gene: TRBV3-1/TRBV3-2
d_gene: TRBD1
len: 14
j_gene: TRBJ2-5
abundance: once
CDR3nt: TGTGCCAGCAGACAAAAGGGGGCTAAGGAGACCCAGTACTTC
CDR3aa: CASRQKGAKETQYF

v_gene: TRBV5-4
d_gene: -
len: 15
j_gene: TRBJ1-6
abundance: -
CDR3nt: TGTGCCAGCAGCATGCGACAAGGCAATAATTCACCCCTCCACTTT
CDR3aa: CASSMRQGNNSPLHF

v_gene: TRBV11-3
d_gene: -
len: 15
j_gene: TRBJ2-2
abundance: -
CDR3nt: TGTGCCAGCAGCTCAGACAGGTTCGGCACCGGGGAGCTGTTTTTT
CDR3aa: CASSSDRFGTGELFF

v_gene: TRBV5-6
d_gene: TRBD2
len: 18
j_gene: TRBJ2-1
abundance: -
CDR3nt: TGTGCCAGCAGCAGCGGGACTAGCGGGGGGGCCTCCTACAATGAGCAGTTCTTC
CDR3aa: CASSSGTSGGASYNEQFF

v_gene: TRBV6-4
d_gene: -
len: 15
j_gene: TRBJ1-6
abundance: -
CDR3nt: TGTGCCAGCAGTGACGGCAGCTCCTATAATTCACCCCTCCACTTT
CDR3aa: CASSDGSSYNSPLHF

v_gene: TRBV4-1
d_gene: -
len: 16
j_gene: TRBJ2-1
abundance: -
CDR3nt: TGCGCCAGCAGCCAAGGATGGCCAGGGTCGATGGGTGAGCAGTTCTTC
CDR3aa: CASSQGWPGSMGEQFF

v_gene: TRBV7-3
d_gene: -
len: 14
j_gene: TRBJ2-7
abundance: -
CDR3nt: TGTGCCAGCAGCTCTGGACAGAAAGACTACGAGCAGTACTTC
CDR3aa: CASSSGQKDYEQYF

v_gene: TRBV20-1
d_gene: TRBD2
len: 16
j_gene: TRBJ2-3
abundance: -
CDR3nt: TGCAGTGCTAGTGGGACAGCGGGGGGTACCACAGATACGCAGTATTTT
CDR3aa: CSASGTAGGTTDTQYF

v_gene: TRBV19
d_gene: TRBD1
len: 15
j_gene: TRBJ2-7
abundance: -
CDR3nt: TGTGCCAGTAGTCCTCCGGGACAGGGTCTGTTCGAGCAGTACTTC
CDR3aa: CASSPPGQGLFEQYF

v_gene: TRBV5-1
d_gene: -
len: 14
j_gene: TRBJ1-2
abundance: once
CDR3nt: TGCGCCAGCAGCTTGAACGGGGGAAACTATGGCTACACCTTC
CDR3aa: CASSLNGGNYGYTF

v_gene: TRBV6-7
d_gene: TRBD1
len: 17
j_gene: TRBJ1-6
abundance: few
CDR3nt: TGTGCCAGCAGTTACTCGAGGGACAGGGGGCTTAATTCACCCCTCCACTTT
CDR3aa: CASSYSRDRGLNSPLHF

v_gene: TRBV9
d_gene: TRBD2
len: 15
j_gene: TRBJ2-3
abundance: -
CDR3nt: TGTGCCAGCGACCTAGCGGGGGTTTCGGCAGATACGCAGTATTTT
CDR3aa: CASDLAGVSADTQYF

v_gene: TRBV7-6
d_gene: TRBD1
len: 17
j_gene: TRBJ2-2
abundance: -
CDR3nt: TGTGCCAGCAGACCCCCCGTGGGACAGGGGGCCACCGGGGAGCTGTTTTTT
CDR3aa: CASRPPVGQGATGELFF

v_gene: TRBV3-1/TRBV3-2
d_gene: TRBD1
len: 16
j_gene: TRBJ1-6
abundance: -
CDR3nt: TGTGCCAGCAGCCAAGACTCCGGGACAGGGGATTCACCCCTCCACTTT
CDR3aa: CASSQDSGTGDSPLHF

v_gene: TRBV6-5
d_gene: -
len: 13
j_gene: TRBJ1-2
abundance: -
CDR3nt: TGTGCCAGCAGCCTGCGCGCATCGGGTGGCTACACCTTC
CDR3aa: CASSLRASGGYTF

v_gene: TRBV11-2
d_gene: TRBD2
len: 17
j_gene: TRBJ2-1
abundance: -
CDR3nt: TGTGCCAGCAGCTTAGATTCTGGGACTAGCGGGGGGGATGAGCAGTTCTTC
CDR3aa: CASSLDSGTSGGDEQFF

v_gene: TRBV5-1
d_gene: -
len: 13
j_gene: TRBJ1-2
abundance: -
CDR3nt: TGCGCCAGCAGCTCGACAGCCCCCTATGGCTACACCTTC
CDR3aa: CASSSTAPYGYTF

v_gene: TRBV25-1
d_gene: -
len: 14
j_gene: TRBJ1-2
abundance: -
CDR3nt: TGTGCCAGCAGTGAATTCGGTAGGGGCTATGGCTACACCTTC
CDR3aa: CASSEFGRGYGYTF

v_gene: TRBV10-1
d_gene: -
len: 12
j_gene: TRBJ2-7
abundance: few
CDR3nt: TGCGCCAGCAGTGATGACATCTACGAGCAGTACTTC
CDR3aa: CASSDDIYEQYF

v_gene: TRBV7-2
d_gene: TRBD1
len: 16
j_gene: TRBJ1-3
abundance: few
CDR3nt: TGTGCCAGCAGCCCCCAGGGGGGTCCCTTCGGAAACACCATATATTTT
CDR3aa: CASSPQGGPFGNTIYF

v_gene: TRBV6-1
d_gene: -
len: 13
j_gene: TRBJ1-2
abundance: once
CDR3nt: TGTGCCAGCAGTGAAGGGCCCCTCATGAGCTACACCTTC
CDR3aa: CASSEGPLMSYTF

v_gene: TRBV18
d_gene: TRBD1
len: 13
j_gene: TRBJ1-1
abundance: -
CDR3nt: TGTGCCAGCGAGGGACAGAGGTCGGCTGAAGCTTTCTTT
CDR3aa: CASEGQRSAEAFF

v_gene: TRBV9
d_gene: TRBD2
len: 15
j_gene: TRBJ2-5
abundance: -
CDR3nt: TGTGCCAGCAGCGGGACTAGCGGGGGGGTGGAGACCCAGTACTTC
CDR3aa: CASSGTSGGVETQYF

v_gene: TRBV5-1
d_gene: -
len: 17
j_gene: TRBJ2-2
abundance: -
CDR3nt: TGCGCCAGCAGCCTGGCCCCGGGGACAAGAGGAAGAGGGGAGCTGTTTTTT
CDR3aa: CASSLAPGTRGRGELFF

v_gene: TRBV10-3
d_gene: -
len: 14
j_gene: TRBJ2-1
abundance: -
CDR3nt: TGTGCCATCAGTGCACAGAGCTCCTACAATGAGCAGTTCTTC
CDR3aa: CAISAQSSYNEQFF

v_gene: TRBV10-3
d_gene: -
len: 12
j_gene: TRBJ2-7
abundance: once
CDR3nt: TGTGCCATCAGTGACCAGGGCTACGAGCAGTACTTC
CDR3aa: CAISDQGYEQYF

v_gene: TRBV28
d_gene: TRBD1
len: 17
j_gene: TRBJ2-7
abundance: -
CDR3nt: TGTGCCAGCACCATCCAAATGCCGGGACAGGGGGCGTACGAGCAGTACTTC
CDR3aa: CASTIQMPGQGAYEQYF

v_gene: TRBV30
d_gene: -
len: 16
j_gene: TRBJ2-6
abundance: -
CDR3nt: TGTGCCTGGAGTGTACTGCGGACTCCTGGGGCCAACGTCCTGACTTTC
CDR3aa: CAWSVLRTPGANVLTF

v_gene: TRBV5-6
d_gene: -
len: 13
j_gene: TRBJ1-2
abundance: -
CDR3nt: TGTGCCAGCGGGCCTTCTTACCGGTATGGCTACACCTTC
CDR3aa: CASGPSYRYGYTF

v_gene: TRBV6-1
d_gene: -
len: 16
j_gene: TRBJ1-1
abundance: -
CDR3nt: TGTGCCAGCAGTGACGACATCAACCCGGGGGACACTGAAGCTTTCTTT
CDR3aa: CASSDDINPGDTEAFF

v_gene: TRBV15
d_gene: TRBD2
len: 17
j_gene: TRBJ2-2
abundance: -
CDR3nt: TGTGCCACCAGCAGAGCTAGCGGGGGGGCCGACACCGGGGAGCTGTTTTTT
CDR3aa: CATSRASGGADTGELFF

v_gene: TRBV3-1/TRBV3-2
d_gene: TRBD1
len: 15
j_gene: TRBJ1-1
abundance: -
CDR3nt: TGTGCCAGCAGCCCGAACCCTACAGGGGGCAGTGAAGCTTTCTTT
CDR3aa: CASSPNPTGGSEAFF

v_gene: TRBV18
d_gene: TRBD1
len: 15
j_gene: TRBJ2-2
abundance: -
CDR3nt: TGTGCCAGCTCGCCAAGACAGGGGAGCACCGGGGAGCTGTTTTTT
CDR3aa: CASSPRQGSTGELFF

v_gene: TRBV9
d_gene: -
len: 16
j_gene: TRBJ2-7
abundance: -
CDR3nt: TGTGCCAGCAGCGTAGGTGCGGTACTGAGCTCCTACGAGCAGTACTTC
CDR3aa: CASSVGAVLSSYEQYF

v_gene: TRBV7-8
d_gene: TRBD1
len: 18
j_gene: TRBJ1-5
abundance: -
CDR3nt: TGTGCCAGCAGCTTCACTACCACCGGGACAGGGGGCGAACAGCCCCAGCATTTT
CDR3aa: CASSFTTTGTGGEQPQHF

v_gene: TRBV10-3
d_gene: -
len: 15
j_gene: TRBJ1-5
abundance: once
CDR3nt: TGTGCCACCGAGGGGGACAACCCCGGCAATCAGCCCCAGCATTTT
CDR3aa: CATEGDNPGNQPQHF

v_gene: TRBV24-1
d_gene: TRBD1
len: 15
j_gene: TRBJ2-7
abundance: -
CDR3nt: TGTGCCACCAGCGGACAGGGGGTTGGTAGCTACGAGCAGTACTTC
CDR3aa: CATSGQGVGSYEQYF

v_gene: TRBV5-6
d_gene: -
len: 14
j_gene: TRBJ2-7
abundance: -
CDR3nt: TGTGCCAGCAGCTATGGACAGCCCTCCTACGAGCAGTACTTC
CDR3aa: CASSYGQPSYEQYF